The source of this T cell receptor beta chain is a study of blood T cell repertoires in COVID-19. Study context: Samples representing acute and convalescent COVID-19 were sourced from the United States, Italy and Spain. Sample material is recorded as cDNA or gDNA derived from T cells, B-cell-depleted T cells, or PBMCs.

In Seattle, patients joined the study during active infection and were tracked longitudinally. This clone appeared a single time. Generated by immunoSEQ multiplex PCR, the TCRdb table keeps only in-frame clones and is missing some. The data show under 200,000 clones, 70% to 80% seen once. CDR1 is KGHSH and CDR2 is LQKENI in the germline V gene. The V end lost 4 bases, the J end lost 1 base, and 17 bases lay between the germline ends. The CDR3 totals 17 residues. The source is a woman between 40 and 55 years old with COVID-19, enrolled during active disease. Sequenced material: peripheral blood. The chain is built from TRBV18 and TRBJ2-1; a possible D gene is TRBD2 (6 bases). The DNA of the CDR3 is TGTGCCAGCTCACTGACGAACTCGGAGGGATCCTACAATGAGCAGTTCTTC. The encoded protein is CASSLTNSEGSYNEQFF.